The clone carrying this T cell receptor (beta chain) has just a few counts. The antigen is undetermined. Quantitative molecular-barcoded 5'-RACE generated the TCR beta libraries. TCRdb reprocessed the 5' RACE reads with MiXCR, giving one entry per CDR3 protein. Here the sample spans almost 400,000 distinct CDR3 sequences, 20% to 25% being singletons. This sample was taken from a study of CD8 T cells in ankylosing spondylitis. Whole-study results and caveats: Disease-linked clones, CD8+, were relatively rare in peripheral blood. Clones tied to disease were said to be significantly enriched in matched ankylosing spondylitis synovial fluid. Characteristic, it appeared, of ankylosing spondylitis blood was a TCR beta motif of about eight highly homologous variants. A subset of motif variants has previously been described in the synovial fluid and blood of reactive arthritis.

The sequence came from a male donor with ankylosing spondylitis. Sequences were obtained from blood, either unsorted or a sorted T cell fraction (not recorded which).

Written as DNA, the CDR3 is TGTGCCAGTAGGACCGGGTCGAACACTGAAGCTTTCTTT. Encoded protein: CASRTGSNTEAFF. The V gene is TRBV19, the J gene TRBJ1-1, with unresolved D. Germline V gene sequence: CDR1 LNHDA, CDR2 SQIVND (reference sequence). The germline V and J ends were trimmed by 6 bases and 1 base, with 9 bases remaining between them. The CDR3 consists of 13 residues.